The clone carrying this TCR beta chain came up many times. Its antigen is unknown. The data were taken from a study of T-cell reconstitution after alpha-beta-depleted transplantation in children. During its preparation, the TCRbeta library received unique molecular identifiers. A single record per CDR3 protein comes from TCRdb applying MiXCR to the PCR reads. Of roughly 670,000 distinct CDR3 sequences in the sample, about an eighth were seen once. CDR1 and CDR2 (germline): MGHRA, YSYEKL. The CDR3 consists of 14 residues. Trimming took 2 bases from V and 3 from J, leaving 8 bases between them. Overall study results and limits: Two months or so post-transplant, alpha-beta T cells reportedly derived from several hundred expanded graft clones. Newly produced T cells mostly provided counts and TCRbeta diversity after one year, as hyperexpanded clones declined.

The chain couples TRBV4-1 to TRBJ1-5, with a possible D match to TRBD1 (5 bases). The specimen was PBMCs, collected before TCRalphabeta/CD19-depleted stem cell transplant. This TCR was recovered from a girl aged 2 to 9 with congenital amegakaryocytic thrombocytopenia, due to receive a stem cell transplant. CDR3 sequence reads: CASSQRQYNQPQHF. CDR3 in DNA: TGCGCCAGCAGCCAACGACAGTACAATCAGCCCCAGCATTTT.